This T cell receptor (beta chain) is from a study of human T cells and chemical hapten exposure. Study information: Alopecia areata, totalis and universalis patients, mostly female, were included.

Source study methods: The number of TCRs in each sample had a median of 95,638 and spanned about 23,224 to 690,600. TCRdb recomputed calls from the RACE reads with MiXCR, one row per CDR3 protein. The V and J calls shown here were made by TCRdb, not taken from the authors' results. This table holds over 85,000 distinct CDR3 sequences, roughly 12% found once. Unmatched junction bases numbered 7, after V lost 1 base and J lost 5 bases. This CDR3 spans 16 amino acids. Germline values: CDR1 SGDLS, CDR2 YYNGEE. As for time point: patch test 1, 2 weeks after DPC sensitization. Treatment described: therapeutic diphenylcyclopropenone sensitization with weekly scalp DPC. Blood draws came before every patch-test application. Findings and caveats of the study: No change in TCRs above 1 in 1000 frequency was produced by DPC sensitization.

In its sample, this clonotype was seen a few times. Antigen specificity is unknown. This specimen was whole blood, taken in connection with sensitization to the hapten diphenylcyclopropenone (DPC). The receptor comes from a woman aged 40 to 50 with alopecia areata. Some clones in this sample may be carry-over from other donors' samples. The chain is built from TRBV9 and TRBJ2-3; TRBD2 matches 10 bases. Written as DNA, the CDR3 is TGTGCCAGCAGCGTAAGCGGGAGGGCAGGGGGAGATACGCAGTATTTT. Protein sequence: CASSVSGRAGGDTQYF.